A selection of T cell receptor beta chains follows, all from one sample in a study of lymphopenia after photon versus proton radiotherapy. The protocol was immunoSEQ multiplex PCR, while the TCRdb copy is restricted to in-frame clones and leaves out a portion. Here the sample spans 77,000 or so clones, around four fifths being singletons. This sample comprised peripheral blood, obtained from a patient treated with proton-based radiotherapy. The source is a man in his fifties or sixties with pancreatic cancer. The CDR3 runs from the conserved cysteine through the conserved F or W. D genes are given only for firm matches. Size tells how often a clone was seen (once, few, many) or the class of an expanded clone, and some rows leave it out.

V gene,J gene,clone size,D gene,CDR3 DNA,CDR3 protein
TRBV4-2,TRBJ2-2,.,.,TGTGCCAGCAGCCAAGGGGACGCCAACACCGGGGAGCTGTTTTTT,CASSQGDANTGELFF
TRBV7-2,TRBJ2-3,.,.,TGTGCCAGCAGCTTAGTGGGTCGGGGTACGCAGTATTTT,CASSLVGRGTQYF
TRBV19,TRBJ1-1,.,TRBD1,TGTGCCAGTAGTATTGGGACAGGGGCGCCTTTCTTT,CASSIGTGAPFF
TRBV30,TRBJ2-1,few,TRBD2,TGTGCCTGGAGCGGTGGGACTAGCAGAGTTGGGAATGAGCAGTTCTTC,CAWSGGTSRVGNEQFF
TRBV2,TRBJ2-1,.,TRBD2,TGTGCCAGCAGGGATGTAGCGGGACGCCGGGAGAATGAGCAGTTCTTC,CASRDVAGRRENEQFF
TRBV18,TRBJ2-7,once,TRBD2,TGTGCCAGCTCACCGGGACTAGCGGGAGGTGAGCAGTACTTC,CASSPGLAGGEQYF
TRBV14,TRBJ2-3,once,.,TGTGCCAGCAGCCAAGGTCCAGGGCCGATTCTCACAGATACGCAGTATTTT,CASSQGPGPILTDTQYF
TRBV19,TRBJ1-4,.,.,TGTGCCAGTCGAATGGGCGGTAATGAAAAACTGTTTTTT,CASRMGGNEKLFF
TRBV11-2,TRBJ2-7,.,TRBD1,TGTGCCAGCAGCCAGGGACAGGGGGGTTACGAGCAGTACTTC,CASSQGQGGYEQYF
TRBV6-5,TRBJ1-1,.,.,TGTGCCAGCAGTTACGAGGGGAGAAATGAAGCTTTCTTT,CASSYEGRNEAFF
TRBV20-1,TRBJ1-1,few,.,TGCAGTGCGGAGGGGAACACTGAAGCTTTCTTT,CSAEGNTEAFF
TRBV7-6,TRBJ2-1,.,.,TGTGCCAGCAGCTCCGTTCTCTCTGAGCAGTTCTTC,CASSSVLSEQFF
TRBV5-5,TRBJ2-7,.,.,TGTGCCAGCAGCTTGGGTTACAGAACTACCTACGAGCAGTACTTC,CASSLGYRTTYEQYF
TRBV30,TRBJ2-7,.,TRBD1,TGTGCCTGGAGTAAAGGACAGGTCGTGGGCGAGCAGTACTTC,CAWSKGQVVGEQYF
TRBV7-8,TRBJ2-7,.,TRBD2,TGTGCCAGCAGCCGGGGGGAGGACTACGAGCAGTACTTC,CASSRGEDYEQYF
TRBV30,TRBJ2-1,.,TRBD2,TGTGCCTGGAGTGGTGCTGGGAGCGGGAGGGCCACTGAGCAGTTCTTC,CAWSGAGSGRATEQFF
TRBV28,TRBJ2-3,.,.,TGTGCCAGCAGTTTTTTGGGGGGGCCGGGCACGCAGTATTTT,CASSFLGGPGTQYF
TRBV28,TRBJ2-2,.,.,TGTGCCTGCGCACCGGGGGGCGGGCACCCCCGTCCCGGGGAGCTGTTTTTT,CACAPGGGHPRPGELFF
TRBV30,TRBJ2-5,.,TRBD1,TGTGCCTGGAGTGCTAGACAGGGGATGAAGACCCAGTACTTC,CAWSARQGMKTQYF
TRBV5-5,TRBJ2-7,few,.,TGTGCCAGCAGCTTGGCAACCAGGGTGAGGTCCTACGAGCAGTACTTC,CASSLATRVRSYEQYF
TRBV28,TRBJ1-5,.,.,TGTGCCAGCGACGCAGGGAACCAGCCCCAGCATTTT,CASDAGNQPQHF
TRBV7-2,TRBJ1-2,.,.,TGTGCCAGCAGCTCCAGACGGCAGGGTTCTGGCTACACCTTC,CASSSRRQGSGYTF
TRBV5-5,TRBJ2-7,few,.,TGTGCCAGCAGCAAGGGGGGGGCCTACGAGCAGTACTTC,CASSKGGAYEQYF
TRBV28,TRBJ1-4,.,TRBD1,TGTGCCAGCAGGCCCCGCTCCGGGACAGGGACTGAAAAACTGTTTTTT,CASRPRSGTGTEKLFF
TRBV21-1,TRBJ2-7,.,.,TGTGCCAGCAGCAAAACGGTCATGAGGGTGGCGTCCTACGAGCAGTACTTC,CASSKTVMRVASYEQYF
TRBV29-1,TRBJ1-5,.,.,TGCAGCGTTGGAGGTATCAATCAGCCCCAGCATTTT,CSVGGINQPQHF
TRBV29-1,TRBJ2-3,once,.,TGCAGCGTGATCTACTTCGGGGGGCTGTTTAAGACAGATACGCAGTATTTT,CSVIYFGGLFKTDTQYF
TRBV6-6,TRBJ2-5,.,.,TGTGCCAGCAGTCAGCAAGGACTAACTCCACAGACCCAGTACTTC,CASSQQGLTPQTQYF
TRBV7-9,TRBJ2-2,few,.,TGTGCCAGCCGGGGACGGACCGGGGAGCTGTTTTTT,CASRGRTGELFF
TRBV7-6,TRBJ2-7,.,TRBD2,TGTGCCAGCAGCTTAGTCATTGGCGGGAGGGGCTACGAGCAGTACTTC,CASSLVIGGRGYEQYF
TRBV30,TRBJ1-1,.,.,TGTGCCTGGCGCTACTCGGTGAACACTGAAGCTTTCTTT,CAWRYSVNTEAFF
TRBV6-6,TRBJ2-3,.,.,TGTGCCAGCAGTTACTCTGGGACGGTGACAGATACGCAGTATTTT,CASSYSGTVTDTQYF
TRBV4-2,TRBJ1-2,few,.,TGTGCCAGCAGCCAAGATATCGGTTTTAATGGCTACACCTTC,CASSQDIGFNGYTF
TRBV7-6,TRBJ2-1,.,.,TGTGCCAGCAGCTTAGCTACGGGGTGGGGGAATGAGCAGTTCTTC,CASSLATGWGNEQFF
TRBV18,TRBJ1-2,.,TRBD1,TGTGCCAGCTCACGGGACAGCTTGGGCGGCTACACCTTC,CASSRDSLGGYTF
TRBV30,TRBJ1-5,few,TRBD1,TGTGCCTGGAGCGGGACAGGGAATAGCAATCAGCCCCAGCATTTT,CAWSGTGNSNQPQHF
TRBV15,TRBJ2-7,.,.,TGTGCCACCAGCCGGCGGGGAGCAGACAGGGAGCAGTACTTC,CATSRRGADREQYF
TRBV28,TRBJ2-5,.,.,TGTGCCAGCAGTTTGGGCGGGACTGAGACCCAGTACTTC,CASSLGGTETQYF
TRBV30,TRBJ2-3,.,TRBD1,TGTGCCTGGAGTGGAACAGGGGGCACAGATACGCAGTATTTT,CAWSGTGGTDTQYF
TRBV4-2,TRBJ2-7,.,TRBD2,TGTGCCAGCAGCCAACGAGGGAGGGCCTTGGGGGACGAGCAGTACTTC,CASSQRGRALGDEQYF
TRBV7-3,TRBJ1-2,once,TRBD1,TGTGCCAGCAGCTTAAGACAGGGAAATGGCTACACCTTC,CASSLRQGNGYTF
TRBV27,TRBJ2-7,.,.,TGTGCCAGCAGTTCCCATGGACAGTCGCGGGTCGAGCAGTACTTC,CASSSHGQSRVEQYF
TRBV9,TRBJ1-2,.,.,TGTGCCAGCAGCGTAGAAGGGTCTCCTAACTATGGCTACACCTTC,CASSVEGSPNYGYTF
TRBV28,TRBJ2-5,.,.,TGTGCCAGCAGTTTAACTTACGGTCAAGAGACCCAGTACTTC,CASSLTYGQETQYF
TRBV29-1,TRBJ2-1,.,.,TGCAGCGCTGCGGACAGCCCCAATGAGCAGTTCTTC,CSAADSPNEQFF
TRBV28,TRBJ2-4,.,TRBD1,TGTGCCAGCATGGTAGGGACAGTGGAAAACATTCAGTACTTC,CASMVGTVENIQYF
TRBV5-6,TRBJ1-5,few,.,TGTGCCAGCAGCTTGATAGGGCAAAATCAGCCCCAGCATTTT,CASSLIGQNQPQHF
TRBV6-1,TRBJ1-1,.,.,TGTGCCAGCAGTGATGAAAACACCCAACAAGCTTTCTTT,CASSDENTQQAFF
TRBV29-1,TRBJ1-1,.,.,TGCAGCGTCTCCAAAGGGTACGGCACTGAAGCTTTCTTT,CSVSKGYGTEAFF
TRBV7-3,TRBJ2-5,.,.,TGTGCCAGCAGCTTAATGGGGGGAGAGACCCAGTACTTC,CASSLMGGETQYF